This T cell receptor (beta chain) was observed in a study of shared clonotypes between healthy human individuals. Here immunoSEQ multiplex PCR was the method, and the copy in TCRdb shows in-frame clones only, minus some. The sample yields about 1 million clones, more than 60% seen once. General study points: Generally, naive subsets (rather than memory subsets) showed larger estimated richness.

This CDR3 spans 15 amino acids. The V gene lost 0 bases and the J gene lost 0 bases, with 10 bases spanning the gap. In germline, CDR1 is SGDLS, CDR2 YYNGEE. With respect to this clone: Its antigen is not known.

The chain has TRBV9 and TRBJ2-7; D is undetermined. This TCR derives from a man in his late teens or twenties in good health. The sample comprised memory CD4+ T cells sorted from blood. Subset defined: CD45RA-negative fraction. The CDR3 DNA is TGTGCCAGCAGCGTAGAGGGCTGGAGCTCCTACGAGCAGTACTTC. Translation: CASSVEGWSSYEQYF.